This T cell receptor (beta chain) was profiled in a study of prognosis after radiotherapy for stage I lung cancer (dated by TCRdb to the early 2020s). At the level of the whole study: Between April 2018 and early 2019, roughly 18 patients with stage I NSCLC were enrolled in Nanjing, China. Squamous cell carcinoma histology was identified in 6 or 7 patients, and adenocarcinoma histology was identified in under 15 patients. Image-guided IMRT or VMAT was used to deliver SBRT in 3 to 5 fractions at a biologically effective dose of at least 100 Gy. SBRT was not combined with any concurrent therapy in any patient. Peripheral blood TCR beta repertoires were profiled in stage I NSCLC patients before and after stereotactic body radiotherapy, and the repertoires were related to distant failure. For each of the roughly 19 patients, one blood sample was taken before SBRT and one after, so the study sequenced some 38 samples in total. Distant metastases were developed by four of the 19 patients after SBRT, at a median of around seven months, whereas no significant progression was observed in the other 15 patients. Over 11 patients presented with newly diagnosed primary stage I lung tumors, and 4 or 5 carried oligometastatic NSCLC following surgical resection of the primary tumor. Every patient was deemed medically inoperable, approximately 11 because of comorbidities and 7 because they refused surgery. Ages in the cohort of more than 10 men and about six women ranged from about 50 to 84 years, with a median of 74.

This clonotype was counted many times. It has no known antigen specificity. No per-base quality is available; no much larger clone lies one base away. The CDR3 runs 13 amino acids, cysteine and phenylalanine included. Only the CDR3 DNA stays, 39 bases, in frame from base 1. CDR1 and CDR2 are drawn from the germline V gene (reference sequence): LNHNV, YYDKDF. V was cut back by 3 bases and J by 2 bases, leaving a gap of 7 bases between them. All patients had node-negative disease on CT and PET/CT, and none had a history of other malignancies or had previously received chemotherapy or radiotherapy. Six milliliters of peripheral venous blood were drawn into EDTA tubes at each of two time points. PBMCs were isolated by Ficoll-Paque Plus density-gradient centrifugation. Right after collection, samples were kept at -80 degrees C until analysis. The study at large found these results: Whether the expanded TCR clones were tumor-specific was not determined. No adjustment for multiple comparisons was applied to any of the reported P values. Differences in TRBV and TRBJ usage frequencies by metastasis status were reportedly observed in two V genes at baseline and in several V and two J genes after SBRT. The small cohort and short follow-up limited the study, so independent validation of the findings is needed. After SBRT, the count of unique TCR clones dropped from a median of roughly 10,000 beforehand to about 7,200 afterward (Wilcoxon paired P=0.011). Post-SBRT Shannon entropy and its change from baseline were lower in patients who developed distant metastases; baseline Shannon entropy was not associated with metastases.

Two rounds of multiplex PCR were used to amplify the TCR beta CDR3 region from genomic DNA. The first PCR round used primers specific to each TRBV and TRBJ gene, with sequences filed in Chinese patent CN105087789A. Universal primers were used in the second PCR round. The Roche High Pure PCR Template Preparation Kit was used to extract genomic DNA from frozen PBMCs. Libraries were sequenced paired-end with 151 bp reads on an Illumina HiSeq 3000. In the source study's methods: CutAdapt was used to remove raw reads lacking the multiplex PCR primer sequences. High-quality paired reads were merged into contigs with PEAR. MiXCR assigned TRB V, D and J gene segments to each contig by aligning to reference sequences. CDR3 sequences were clustered by base quality and sequence similarity to remove sequencing errors. Shannon entropy normalized by the natural log of productive TCR sequence number was used as the measure of diversity. To get clonality, Shannon entropy was divided by the natural log of the number of unique clonotypes, and that result was subtracted from one. The Youden index of ROC curves was used to select progression-free survival cut-offs for repertoire metrics, and analyses were performed in R 3.5.3. The public sequencing data were trimmed at Q25 with fastp and processed into clonotypes with MiXCR by TCRdb, which kept only in-frame beta chains. Each record represents a unique CDR3 protein, reported with the most common genes and DNA among its rows. TCRdb's processing, not the authors' own work, is the source of the V and J calls. The sample records about 26,000 distinct CDR3 sequences, 35% to 50% of which are singletons. The ten biggest clones cover about 32% of the sample.

The sample consisted of PBMCs, taken before or after stereotactic body radiation therapy (not recorded which). The TCR comes from a donor aged 50 or older with non-small cell lung cancer. This receptor chain uses TRBV15 and TRBJ2-5; the best D guess is TRBD1, with 5 bases matching. CDR3 sequence: CATSSQGQETQYF. The DNA sequence is given as TGTGCCACCAGCAGTCAGGGTCAAGAGACCCAGTACTTC. Reference TRBV15 and TRBJ2-5 genes cover what lies past the CDR3, so the full variable domain is DAMVIQNPRYQVTQFGKPVTLSCSQTLNHNVMYWYQQKSSQAPKLLFHYYDKDFNNEADTPDNFQSRRPNTSFCFLDIRSPGLGDTAMYLCATSSQGQETQYFGPGTRLLVL.